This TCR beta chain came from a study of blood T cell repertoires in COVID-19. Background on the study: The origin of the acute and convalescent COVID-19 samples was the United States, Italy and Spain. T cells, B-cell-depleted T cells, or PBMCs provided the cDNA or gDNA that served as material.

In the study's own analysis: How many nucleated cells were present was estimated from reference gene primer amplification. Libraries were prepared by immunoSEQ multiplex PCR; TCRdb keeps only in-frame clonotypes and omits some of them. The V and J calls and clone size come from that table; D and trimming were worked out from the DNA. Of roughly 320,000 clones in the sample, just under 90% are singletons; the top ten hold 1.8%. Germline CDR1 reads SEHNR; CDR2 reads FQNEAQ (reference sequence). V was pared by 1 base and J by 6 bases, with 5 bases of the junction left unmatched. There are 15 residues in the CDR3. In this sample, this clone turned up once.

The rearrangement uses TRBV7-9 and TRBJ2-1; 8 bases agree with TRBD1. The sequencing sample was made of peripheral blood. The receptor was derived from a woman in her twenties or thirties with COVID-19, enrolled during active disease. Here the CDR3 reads CASSLVRTGGNEQFF. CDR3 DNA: TGTGCCAGCAGCTTAGTAAGAACAGGGGGCAATGAGCAGTTCTTC. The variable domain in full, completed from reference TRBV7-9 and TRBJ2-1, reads DTGVSQNPRHKITKRGQNVTFRCDPISEHNRLYWYRQTLGQGPEFLTYFQNEAQLEKSRLLSDRFSAERPKGSFSTLEIQRTEQGDSAMYLCASSLVRTGGNEQFFGPGTRLTVL.